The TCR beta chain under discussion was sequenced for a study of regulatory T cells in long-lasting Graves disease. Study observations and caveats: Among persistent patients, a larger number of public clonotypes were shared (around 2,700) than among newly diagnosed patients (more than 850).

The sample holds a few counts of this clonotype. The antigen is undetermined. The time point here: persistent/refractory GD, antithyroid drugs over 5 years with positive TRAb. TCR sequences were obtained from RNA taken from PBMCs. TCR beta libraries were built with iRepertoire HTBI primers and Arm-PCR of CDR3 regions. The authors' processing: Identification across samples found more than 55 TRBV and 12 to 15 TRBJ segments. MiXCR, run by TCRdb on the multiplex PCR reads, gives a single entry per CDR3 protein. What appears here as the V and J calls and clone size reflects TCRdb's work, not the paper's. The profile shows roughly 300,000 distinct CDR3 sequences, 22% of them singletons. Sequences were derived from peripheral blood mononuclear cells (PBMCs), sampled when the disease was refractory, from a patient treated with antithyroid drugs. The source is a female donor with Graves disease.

CDR3: CASTVIGQGAHGYTF. The CDR3 nucleotides are TGTGCCAGCACAGTGATCGGACAGGGGGCTCATGGCTACACCTTC. The V gene is TRBV6-1, the J gene TRBJ1-2; 11 bases line up with TRBD1. The germline gives CDR1 MNHNS, CDR2 SASEGT. The CDR3 is 15 residues long. J gave up 6 bases and V 7 bases, and 10 bases lay outside the gene matches.